This TCR beta chain was captured by sequencing in a study of beta chain features in type 1 diabetes. Findings and caveats of the study: Any PCR bias toward short templates would affect both groups alike.

This clone was seen only a few times. Its antigen is as yet unknown. TCRB transcripts that were expressed got sequenced, as all of the isolated RNA had been reverse transcribed. This table comes from immunoSEQ multiplex PCR, and its TCRdb copy is limited to in-frame clones, with some not included. The sample lists about 150,000 clones; about 7.3% were seen once. The germline V gene has CDR1 SGHNT and CDR2 YYREEE (reference sequence). This CDR3 is 13 amino acids long. V was clipped by 4 bases and J by 6 bases; unmatched bases: 4. Based on CD45RO/CCR7/CD25/CD127/CD95/CD27, CD4+ regulatory, stem cell-like memory, naive and central memory cells were sorted.

Sequencing was carried out using central memory CD4+ T cells from blood. This sequence joins TRBV5-4 and TRBJ1-2; 9 bases fit TRBD1. The clonotype was recovered from a man aged 18-30 years in good health. The CDR3 loop is CASSTQGAHGYTF. In DNA form, the CDR3 reads TGTGCCAGCAGCACACAGGGGGCGCATGGCTACACCTTC.